These T cell receptor beta chains were read from a single sample in a study of low-dose radiotherapy and immunotherapy resistance in tumors. Using its own MiXCR run on the reads, TCRdb lists one record per CDR3 protein. The sample consists of 70,000 to 95,000 distinct CDR3 sequences, over 15% of them appearing once. The sequenced sample was PBMCs, obtained before treatment. These receptors were collected from a male donor with prostate cancer. CDR3s include the opening cysteine and the closing phenylalanine or tryptophan. The D gene is left open where the match is weak. Clone size is shown for a subset of rows, as once, few, many or a class of expanded clone.

clone size | D gene | J gene | V gene | CDR3 protein | CDR3 DNA
- | TRBD2 | TRBJ2-1 | TRBV27 | CASSFDWGGEQFF | TGTGCCAGCAGTTTCGATTGGGGGGGTGAGCAGTTCTTC
many | - | TRBJ2-3 | TRBV5-1 | CASSLARGDIDTQYF | TGCGCCAGCAGCTTGGCCAGAGGGGATATAGATACGCAGTATTTT
many | - | TRBJ2-1 | TRBV6-2/TRBV6-3 | CASSYPVREQFF | TGTGCCAGCAGTTACCCCGTCAGGGAGCAGTTCTTC
- | - | TRBJ2-2 | TRBV19 | CASSLRGDRKRANTGELFF | TGTGCCAGTAGTCTTAGGGGAGACAGGAAAAGAGCGAACACCGGGGAGCTGTTTTTT
few | - | TRBJ2-7 | TRBV6-8 | CASGPTPIPYEQYF | TGTGCCAGCGGACCGACCCCTATCCCCTACGAGCAGTACTTC
many | TRBD1 | TRBJ2-2 | TRBV20-1 | CSASADRGGGELFF | TGCAGTGCTAGCGCCGACAGGGGTGGCGGGGAGCTGTTTTTT
- | - | TRBJ1-4 | TRBV29-1 | CSVGEGTTNEKLFF | TGCAGCGTGGGGGAAGGGACAACTAATGAAAAACTGTTTTTT
many | - | TRBJ2-2 | TRBV4-1 | CASSQEPSTGELFF | TGCGCCAGCAGCCAAGAACCAAGCACCGGGGAGCTGTTTTTT
many | - | TRBJ2-5 | TRBV2 | CASRLWKQETQYF | TGTGCCAGCAGGCTCTGGAAACAAGAGACCCAGTACTTC
many | - | TRBJ1-5 | TRBV12-3/TRBV12-4 | CASSRRGVEVAQPQHF | TGTGCCAGCAGCCGACGGGGGGTGGAGGTAGCCCAGCCCCAGCATTTT
many | - | TRBJ2-2 | TRBV7-7 | CASSRGTPNTGELFF | TGTGCTAGCAGCCGAGGGACGCCCAACACCGGGGAGCTGTTTTTT
many | - | TRBJ1-1 | TRBV19 | CASSKAGSLAVKAEAFF | TGTGCCAGTAGTAAGGCAGGGAGTCTTGCGGTCAAAGCTGAAGCTTTCTTT
many | TRBD1 | TRBJ1-2 | TRBV4-1 | CASSQTGQGISGYTF | TGCGCCAGCAGCCAAACGGGACAGGGAATCTCTGGCTACACCTTC
many | - | TRBJ2-1 | TRBV3-1 | CASSRAANEQFF | TGTGCCAGCAGCCGCGCGGCGAATGAGCAGTTCTTC
many | TRBD1 | TRBJ1-3 | TRBV14 | CASSIWDRAGNTIYF | TGTGCCAGCAGCATCTGGGACAGGGCTGGAAACACCATATATTTT
- | TRBD2 | TRBJ2-7 | TRBV3-1 | CASSQGLGTSGGAEQYF | TGTGCCAGCAGCCAAGGCCTCGGGACTAGCGGGGGGGCCGAGCAGTACTTC
many | - | TRBJ2-3 | TRBV7-9 | CASSSDRRYTDTQYF | TGTGCCAGCAGCTCCGACAGGAGATACACAGATACGCAGTATTTT
many | - | TRBJ2-2 | TRBV3-1 | CASSPTAIEANTGELFF | TGTGCCAGCAGTCCAACAGCGATCGAAGCGAACACCGGGGAGCTGTTTTTT
many | - | TRBJ1-3 | TRBV5-1 | CASSWGGVDGTISGNTIYF | TGCGCCAGCAGCTGGGGGGGAGTAGACGGGACGATCTCTGGAAACACCATATATTTT
many | - | TRBJ2-3 | TRBV6-5 | CASSRGGPTDTQYF | TGTGCCAGCAGTAGGGGGGGGCCGACAGATACGCAGTATTTT
many | - | TRBJ2-1 | TRBV7-2 | CASSLDGGLSYNEQFF | TGTGCCAGCAGCTTAGACGGGGGCCTCTCCTACAATGAGCAGTTCTTC
- | - | TRBJ1-6 | TRBV28 | CASTLPKGHSPLHF | TGTGCCAGCACCTTACCTAAGGGTCACTCACCCCTCCACTTT
many | TRBD2 | TRBJ2-1 | TRBV9 | CASSPGSGGANEQFF | TGTGCCAGCAGCCCGGGAAGCGGGGGGGCAAATGAGCAGTTCTTC
many | - | TRBJ2-7 | TRBV7-8 | CASSLFLEQYF | TGTGCCAGCAGCTTATTTCTCGAGCAGTACTTC
many | TRBD2 | TRBJ2-1 | TRBV10-3 | CAISDQRGAVSSYNEQFF | TGTGCCATCAGTGATCAGCGGGGGGCCGTCAGCTCCTACAATGAGCAGTTCTTC
many | - | TRBJ2-2 | TRBV2 | CASYGQGQGTGELFF | TGTGCCAGCTACGGCCAGGGTCAGGGCACCGGGGAGCTGTTTTTT
many | TRBD1 | TRBJ1-6 | TRBV3-1 | CASSLRGQGSGSPLHF | TGTGCCAGCAGCCTCCGAGGACAGGGGTCGGGCTCACCCCTCCACTTT
few | - | TRBJ2-1 | TRBV5-1 | CASSLYRDFSRTYNEQFF | TGCGCCAGCAGCTTGTACCGGGACTTTTCCCGAACCTACAATGAGCAGTTCTTC
many | TRBD1 | TRBJ2-5 | TRBV5-1 | CASSEDRAYKETQYF | TGCGCCAGCAGCGAGGACAGGGCTTACAAAGAGACCCAGTACTTC
many | TRBD1 | TRBJ1-6 | TRBV6-5 | CASSYKTGDRVSPLHF | TGTGCCAGCAGTTACAAAACAGGGGATCGGGTATCACCCCTCCACTTT
many | TRBD1 | TRBJ2-1 | TRBV19 | CASNAGQALSYNEQFF | TGTGCCAGTAACGCGGGACAGGCCCTCTCCTACAATGAGCAGTTCTTC
- | - | TRBJ2-7 | TRBV11-2 | CASSLLARSSYEQYF | TGTGCCAGCAGCTTGCTAGCGAGAAGCTCCTACGAGCAGTACTTC
many | - | TRBJ1-1 | TRBV29-1 | CSVVRVMNTEAFF | TGCAGCGTTGTTAGGGTTATGAACACTGAAGCTTTCTTT
many | TRBD2 | TRBJ2-7 | TRBV6-6 | CASSYSETSGNEQYF | TGTGCCAGCAGTTACTCAGAGACTAGCGGGAACGAGCAGTACTTC
- | TRBD1 | TRBJ2-7 | TRBV28 | CARDPRDRVYEQYF | TGTGCCAGAGATCCCCGGGACAGGGTCTACGAGCAGTACTTC